This is a list of T cell receptor beta chains from one sample in a study of response to subunit inactivated influenza vaccine. TCRdb reprocessed the RT-PCR reads with MiXCR, giving one entry per CDR3 protein. The table includes roughly 500,000 distinct CDR3 sequences, 16% detected once. The sample was CD4+ T cells sorted from PBMCs, taken around 25 months after vaccination. The receptors were sampled from a man aged 50 to 69 who received an inactivated influenza vaccine. The CDR3 runs from the conserved cysteine through the conserved F or W. The order of the fields is D gene, clone size, V gene, J gene, CDR3 protein, CDR3 DNA. A D gene is named only where the DNA matches it firmly. A row's size may be missing; if present it is once, few, many or a size class.

d_gene: TRBD1
abundance: .
v_gene: TRBV20-1
j_gene: TRBJ1-6
CDR3aa: CSAGSLTGGASPLHF
CDR3nt: TGCAGTGCTGGTTCCCTAACAGGGGGTGCTTCACCCCTCCACTTT

d_gene: .
abundance: few
v_gene: TRBV20-1
j_gene: TRBJ2-7
CDR3aa: CSAALTGQRGIGEQYF
CDR3nt: TGCAGTGCTGCACTCACGGGACAACGCGGGATAGGCGAGCAGTACTTC

d_gene: .
abundance: few
v_gene: TRBV6-1
j_gene: TRBJ1-2
CDR3aa: CASSEETYGYTF
CDR3nt: TGTGCCAGCAGTGAAGAAACCTATGGCTACACCTTC

d_gene: .
abundance: few
v_gene: TRBV15
j_gene: TRBJ2-7
CDR3aa: CATSRSRDSYEQYF
CDR3nt: TGTGCCACCAGCAGATCTAGGGACTCCTACGAGCAGTACTTC

d_gene: .
abundance: few
v_gene: TRBV20-1
j_gene: TRBJ1-5
CDR3aa: CSARAGPNQPQHF
CDR3nt: TGCAGTGCTAGAGCCGGGCCTAATCAGCCCCAGCATTTT

d_gene: .
abundance: .
v_gene: TRBV6-1
j_gene: TRBJ1-4
CDR3aa: CASSEYRSQKNEKLFF
CDR3nt: TGTGCCAGCAGTGAATATCGATCACAGAAAAATGAAAAACTGTTTTTT

d_gene: .
abundance: .
v_gene: TRBV19
j_gene: TRBJ1-4
CDR3aa: CATNRAKNEKLFF
CDR3nt: TGTGCCACCAACCGGGCGAAAAATGAAAAACTGTTTTTT

d_gene: .
abundance: many
v_gene: TRBV10-3
j_gene: TRBJ1-6
CDR3aa: CAISDSSNSPLHF
CDR3nt: TGTGCCATCAGTGATTCATCTAATTCACCCCTCCACTTT

d_gene: TRBD2
abundance: .
v_gene: TRBV20-1
j_gene: TRBJ2-2
CDR3aa: CSAPQLAGSLVGELFF
CDR3nt: TGCAGTGCTCCCCAACTAGCGGGGAGTCTCGTCGGGGAGCTGTTTTTT

d_gene: TRBD2
abundance: .
v_gene: TRBV20-1
j_gene: TRBJ2-5
CDR3aa: CSARDASGRYQETQYF
CDR3nt: TGCAGTGCTAGAGACGCTAGCGGCCGGTACCAAGAGACCCAGTACTTC